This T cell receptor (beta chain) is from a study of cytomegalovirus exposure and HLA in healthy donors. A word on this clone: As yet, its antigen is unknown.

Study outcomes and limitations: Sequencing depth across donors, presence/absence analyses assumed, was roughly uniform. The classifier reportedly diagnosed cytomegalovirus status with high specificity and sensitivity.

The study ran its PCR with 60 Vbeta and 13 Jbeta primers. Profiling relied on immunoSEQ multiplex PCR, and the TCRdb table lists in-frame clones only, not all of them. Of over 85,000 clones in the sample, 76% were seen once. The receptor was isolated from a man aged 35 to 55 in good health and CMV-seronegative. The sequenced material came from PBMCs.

CDR3 bases: TGTGCCAGCAGAAATTCCCATGTGGCGGGATATGGTTCAGATACGCAGTATTTT. The encoded protein is CASRNSHVAGYGSDTQYF. The rearrangement links TRBV7-9 to TRBJ2-3, with a possible D match to TRBD2 (6 bases). The CDR3 loop spans 18 amino acids. Trimming stripped 6 bases from V and 4 bases from J, with 26 bases between. Germline CDR1 SEHNR, CDR2 FQNEAQ (reference sequence).